Listed below are T cell receptor beta chains from one sample, sequenced in a study of shared clonotypes between healthy human individuals. Clones were sequenced by immunoSEQ multiplex PCR, and TCRdb holds only the in-frame ones, with some missing. The sample has roughly 2.2 million clones; around 93% are singletons. Input material: naive CD4+ T cells from PBMCs. These receptors were obtained from a man between 18 and 29 years old in good health. Some clones in this sample may be carry-over from other donors' samples. Each CDR3 is given without its conserved first and last residue. D genes are given only for firm matches. Clone size is stated in some rows and not others, as once, few, many or a class when expanded.

>NA|NA|13|TRBV11-2
ASTLGRATNEKLF
>NA|NA|10|TRBV28
ASSGGPTEAF
>NA|NA|15|TRBV5-1
ASSWGGGTPNTGELF
>NA|NA|11|TRBV6-1
ASSFATNEKLF
>NA|TRBD1|12|TRBV28
ASSASGGHGELF
>NA|NA|14|TRBV19
ASSIGWGSNTGELF
>NA|NA|11|TRBV5-1
ASSLAREDEQF
>NA|NA|10|TRBV25-1
ASNRGDTEAF
>few|NA|10|TRBV21-1
ASWRVVTEAF
>NA|NA|14|TRBV5-8
ASSLAMADDNEKLF
>NA|TRBD1|14|TRBV19
ASSVPDRGTKETQY
>NA|NA|12|TRBV2
ASRDKANTGELF
>NA|TRBD2|12|TRBV2
ASKNLEGAGVTF
>once|TRBD2|13|TRBV6-1
ASSEGTSGTYEQY
>once|NA|13|TRBV6-6
ASSYALTSIETQY
>NA|NA|10|TRBV28
ASRPRGEGAF
>NA|NA|12|TRBV5-6
ASSLRDITDTQY
>NA|NA|15|TRBV7-2
ASSLANPSAGLYEQY
>NA|TRBD1|17|TRBV7-9
ASSLVSRTRGRPYNEQF
>NA|NA|16|TRBV7-2
ASSLRSGRWGGADTQY
>NA|NA|12|TRBV5-1
ASSLWGRDRELF
>NA|NA|14|TRBV6-4
ASSDSMASGTDTQY
>NA|TRBD2|9|TRBV6-5
ASSLGLEQF
>NA|NA|11|TRBV5-1
ASSPTGTYEQY
>few|NA|11|TRBV29-1
SVGLGRATEAF
>NA|NA|11|TRBV10-1
ASRPQGTGELF
>NA|NA|11|TRBV7-6
ASSALNTGELF
>NA|NA|14|TRBV28
ASSPSSGLPKNIQY
>NA|TRBD2|15|TRBV4-1
ASSQGTLAGSTDTQY
>NA|NA|13|TRBV5-4
ASSLTLGSGNTIY
>NA|TRBD1|12|TRBV29-1
SDRRTGPNTEAF
>NA|NA|11|TRBV7-2
ASSFSGNTEAF
>few|NA|10|TRBV6-6
ASRQRTGELF
>NA|NA|11|TRBV7-6
ASSGLRGYEQY
>NA|TRBD1|18|TRBV4-1
ASSQDRVGQVPSGANVLT
>NA|TRBD2|13|TRBV5-1
ASSLGTSGLETQY
>NA|NA|9|TRBV7-9
ASSFRDTQY
>NA|TRBD2|13|TRBV5-1
ASSSGLAVYNEQF
>NA|TRBD2|13|TRBV7-8
ASSLVGLAGEGQF
>NA|NA|10|TRBV29-1
SAYGQSYEQY
>NA|TRBD2|16|TRBV7-7
ASSGVSSGSRDTGELF
>NA|NA|14|TRBV25-1
ASSGAQGYFADTQY
>NA|NA|11|TRBV7-2
ASSLVSNYEQY
>NA|NA|16|TRBV7-3
TSSRLGPSGDRYNEQF
>few|NA|11|TRBV18
ASSPPNTGELF